These 29 T cell receptor beta chains originate from one sample sequenced in a study of PD-1 blockade in classical Hodgkin lymphoma. All trial patients relapsed after autologous stem cell transplantation. Profiling relied on immunoSEQ multiplex PCR, and the TCRdb table lists in-frame clones only, not all of them. The data hold 95,000 to 100,000 clones, with roughly 90% observed a single time. The input for sequencing was peripheral blood mononuclear cells (PBMCs), taken before the second cycle of nivolumab. The receptor set was obtained from a human donor with classical Hodgkin lymphoma.

The chain recombines TRBV6-1 with TRBJ1-1, with D unclear. The V end lost 2 bases, the J end lost 5 bases, and 9 bases lay between the germline ends. This CDR3 spans 13 amino acids. CDR1 and CDR2 from the germline V gene are MNHNS and SASEGT. CDR3 in amino acids: CASSENLETEAFF. For the CDR3, the DNA is TGTGCCAGCAGTGAAAACCTGGAGACTGAAGCTTTCTTT.

V and J are TRBV19 and TRBJ2-7; D possibly corresponds to TRBD2 (5 bases). Germline V gene sequence: CDR1 LNHDA, CDR2 SQIVND (reference sequence). Trimming left V 3 bases short and J 2 bases short, with 8 bases between. This CDR3 has 13 residues. CDR3 nucleotide sequence: TGTGCCAGTAGTATCGGGGAAACCTACGAGCAGTACTTC. Its protein product is CASSIGETYEQYF.

This CDR3 reads CASSGQGGNEKLFF. CDR3 bases: TGTGCCAGCAGTGGACAGGGGGGGAATGAAAAACTGTTTTTT. V is TRBV6-1 and J is TRBJ1-4; 9 bases are shared with TRBD1. The ends lost 4 bases at V and 5 bases at J; junction bases unmatched: 2. This CDR3 has 14 residues. Germline-derived CDR1 and CDR2 are MNHNS and SASEGT.

The rearrangement uses TRBV19 and TRBJ2-5, with TRBD1 identical over 10 bases. J lost 4 bases, V lost 0 bases, and 2 bases had no gene match. Germline CDR1 and CDR2: LNHDA and SQIVND (reference sequence). This CDR3 is built from 15 residues. CDR3 sequence: CASSIDDRGRETQYF. The CDR3 nucleotides are TGTGCCAGTAGTATAGATGACAGGGGGCGAGAGACCCAGTACTTC.

The chain employs TRBV7-9 and TRBJ2-7; D not resolved. This CDR3 is built from 11 residues. Germline V gene lookup returns CDR1 SEHNR and CDR2 FQNEAQ (reference sequence). Trimming cost V 9 bases and J 0 bases, with 6 bases left between them. In DNA, the CDR3 is TGTGCCAGTGCCAGCTCCTACGAGCAGTACTTC. It translates to CASASSYEQYF. Supplemented by reference TRBV7-9 and TRBJ2-7, the full variable domain reads DTGVSQNPRHKITKRGQNVTFRCDPISEHNRLYWYRQTLGQGPEFLTYFQNEAQLEKSRLLSDRFSAERPKGSFSTLEIQRTEQGDSAMYLCASASSYEQYFGPGTRLTVT.

The chain recombines TRBV28 with TRBJ1-3; 7 bases agree with TRBD1. Germline V gene data show CDR1 as MDHEN and CDR2 as SYDVKM. V shed 0 bases and J 0 bases; nucleotides not matched to a gene: 11. This CDR3 has 19 amino acids. In DNA, the CDR3 is TGTGCCAGCAGTTTATGGATATCCACAGGGGTCCCCTCTGGAAACACCATATATTTT. This gives the protein CASSLWISTGVPSGNTIYF.

The V and J genes are TRBV4-2 and TRBJ1-2, with unresolved D. The CDR3 totals 14 residues. V shed 0 bases and J shed 7 bases, with 12 bases lying between them. Germline V lookup: CDR1 LGHNA, CDR2 YNFKEQ. The CDR3 is CASSQELGIGGYTF. For the CDR3, the DNA is TGTGCCAGCAGCCAAGAGCTCGGAATCGGTGGCTACACCTTC.

The chain has TRBV5-1 and TRBJ1-2; 9 bases fit TRBD1. Germline V CDR1 and CDR2: SGHRS, YFSETQ. V shed 4 bases and J 2 bases; nucleotides not matched to a gene: 9. This CDR3 has 16 amino acids. CDR3: CASSPEGTGINYGYTF. The CDR3 DNA reads TGCGCCAGCAGCCCCGAAGGGACAGGGATAAACTATGGCTACACCTTC.

V gene TRBV7-8 combines with J gene TRBJ2-5; either TRBD1 or TRBD2 may fit D (5 bases each). V dropped 3 bases and J dropped 1 base, with 12 bases sitting between them. The CDR3 runs to 15 residues. Germline V gene lookup returns CDR1 SGHVS and CDR2 FQNEAQ. This CDR3 reads CASSFGGKGQETQYF. The CDR3 coding sequence is TGTGCCAGCAGCTTTGGGGGAAAGGGCCAAGAGACCCAGTACTTC.

J is TRBJ2-1 and V is TRBV4-2; no clear D. The CDR3 runs to 15 residues. Trimming stripped 1 base from V and 0 bases from J, with 7 bases between. CDR1 and CDR2 from the germline V gene are LGHNA and YNFKEQ. CDR3 region: CASSQVAVSYNEQFF. The CDR3 coding sequence is TGTGCCAGCAGCCAAGTGGCGGTCTCCTACAATGAGCAGTTCTTC.

The V gene is TRBV25-1, the J gene TRBJ2-3, with TRBD2 matching 8 bases. The germline CDR1 and CDR2 sequences are MGHDK and SYGVNS. This CDR3 comprises 16 residues. J lost 6 bases, V lost 5 bases, and 13 bases had no gene match. Here the CDR3 DNA reads TGTGCCAGCAGTCCCCCTCTAGCGGGCCCAGGGGATACGCAGTATTTT. It encodes CASSPPLAGPGDTQYF.

The rearrangement links TRBV7-2 to TRBJ1-1; 8 positions match TRBD1. The CDR3 covers 12 residues. Germline assignment: CDR1 SGHTA and CDR2 FQGNSA. V lost 4 bases, J lost 5 bases, and 0 bases stayed unmatched. Here the CDR3 DNA reads TGTGCCAGCAGCTACAGGGGGACTGAAGCTTTCTTT. It specifies CASSYRGTEAFF.

The V call is TRBV28, the J call TRBJ1-2; D unclear. CDR3 length equals 15 residues. Germline loops: CDR1 MDHEN, CDR2 SYDVKM. The V gene lost 6 bases and the J gene lost 4 bases, with 18 bases spanning the gap. CDR3 DNA sequence: TGTGCCAGCAGGCCCCGGTTGAAGCAATCCTATGGCTACACCTTC. Encoded protein: CASRPRLKQSYGYTF.

This chain joins TRBV29-1 and TRBJ1-1; D is possibly TRBD1 (5 bases). Trimming cost V 7 bases and J 10 bases, with 19 bases left between them. Per germline, CDR1 SQVTM and CDR2 ANQGSEA. The CDR3 sequence is 12 residues long. CDR3 bases: TGCAGCGGCAGGTTCGAGAACGGGGGAGCTTTCTTT. It specifies CSGRFENGGAFF.

The genes are TRBV19 and TRBJ2-7; 10 positions agree with TRBD1. Germline CDR1 LNHDA, CDR2 SQIVND (reference sequence). V was pared by 3 bases and J by 4 bases, with 6 bases of the junction left unmatched. The CDR3 runs to 15 residues. CDR3 region: CASSIGTGDLYEQYF. The CDR3 bases are TGTGCCAGTAGTATTGGGACAGGGGATCTGTACGAGCAGTACTTC.

The chain has TRBV19 and TRBJ2-7; TRBD1 is a possible D gene (5 bases). Germline V lookup: CDR1 LNHDA, CDR2 SQIVND (reference sequence). V shed 6 bases and J shed 2 bases, with 14 bases lying between them. This CDR3 has 14 residues. The CDR3 protein is CASSAQGRPYEQYF. DNA for the CDR3: TGTGCCAGTAGCGCCCAGGGTAGACCCTACGAGCAGTACTTC.

This rearrangement joins TRBV7-6 to TRBJ2-3, with D hard to call. The length of the CDR3 is 13 residues. The germline V gene has CDR1 SGHVS and CDR2 FNYEAQ. Trimming shortened V by 5 bases and J by 5 bases, and 11 bases separated the two germline ends. Here the CDR3 DNA reads TGTGCCAGCAGCCAAGGGTTACGAGATACGCAGTATTTT. Translating it yields CASSQGLRDTQYF.

The rearrangement joins TRBV11-1 to TRBJ1-2; possible D gene TRBD1, 5 bases. V was trimmed by 7 bases and J by 1 base, leaving 13 bases between them. From germline, CDR1 is SGHAT and CDR2 FQDESV (reference sequence). This CDR3 is built from 14 residues. CDR3: CASNSRDFNYGYTF. The CDR3 DNA is TGTGCCAGCAACTCCAGGGACTTTAACTATGGCTACACCTTC.

The V call is TRBV28, the J call TRBJ1-4; D is unresolved. Trimming shortened V by 2 bases and J by 5 bases, and 9 bases separated the two germline ends. The germline CDR1 and CDR2 sequences are MDHEN and SYDVKM. The length of the CDR3 is 14 residues. The CDR3 here is CASSLQAFNEKLFF. The CDR3 bases are TGTGCCAGCAGTTTACAGGCGTTCAATGAAAAACTGTTTTTT.

This rearrangement joins TRBV21-1 to TRBJ2-3. TRBV21-1 counts as a pseudogene. The CDR3 extends over 15 amino acids. CDR3 sequence reads: CASSPLGNCTDTQYF. CDR3 bases: TGTGCCAGCAGCCCTCTAGGGAACTGCACAGATACGCAGTATTTT.

As for this clone: Other DNA sequences in the sample encode the same CDR3. The CDR3 DNA is TGTGCCAGCAGTCTCACCGGGACAGGAACCTACGAGCAGTACTTC. It specifies CASSLTGTGTYEQYF. The chain carries TRBV7-2 and TRBJ2-7, with 8 bases identical to TRBD1. There are 15 residues in the CDR3. Germline CDR1 is SGHTA and CDR2 is FQGNSA. Trimming removed 6 bases from V and 2 bases from J; junction bases left unmatched: 9.

This clone appeared once. The V and J genes are TRBV11-2 and TRBJ2-3; 9 nucleotides agree with TRBD1. The CDR3 loop spans 14 amino acids. The germline CDR1 and CDR2 sequences are SGHAT and FQNNGV. With 5 bases clipped from V and 7 bases from J, the junction kept 7 bases outside the gene matches. The CDR3 here is CASSPGTGRNTQYF. The CDR3 DNA reads as TGTGCCAGCAGCCCTGGGACAGGGCGAAATACGCAGTATTTT.

J is TRBJ2-3 and V is TRBV5-4; D is tentatively TRBD1 or TRBD2 (5 bases each). In germline, CDR1 is SGHNT, CDR2 YYREEE (reference sequence). This CDR3 contains 15 residues. The V end was cut by 7 bases, the J end by 2 bases, with 17 bases between. Here the CDR3 DNA reads TGTGCCAGCTTACGAGGGGCCGGGGACACAGATACGCAGTATTTT. Its protein is CASLRGAGDTDTQYF.

This sequence joins TRBV19 and TRBJ2-1; D is undetermined. CDR1 is LNHDA, CDR2 SQIVND, per germline (reference sequence). This CDR3 contains 12 residues. Trimming took off 4 bases at V and 2 bases at J, with 3 bases between the two ends. CDR3 residues: CASSSTYNEQFF. The DNA of the CDR3 is TGTGCCAGTAGTAGCACCTACAATGAGCAGTTCTTC.

This chain joins TRBV6-5 and TRBJ1-2; no definite D call. V was pared by 1 base and J by 1 base, with 10 bases between. From germline, CDR1 is MNHEY and CDR2 SVGAGI. This CDR3 is 15 amino acids long. CDR3 sequence (DNA): TGTGCCAGCAGTTACTTGGCAGCCTTTAACTATGGCTACACCTTC. Protein: CASSYLAAFNYGYTF.

The chain is built from TRBV27 and TRBJ1-2, with a tentative D call TRBD1 (5 bases). The CDR3 consists of 14 residues. Germline assignment: CDR1 MNHEY and CDR2 SMNVEV (reference sequence). V was pared by 4 bases and J by 2 bases, with 11 bases between. CDR3 nucleotide sequence: TGTGCCAGCAGTTGGAGGGACGGAAACTATGGCTACACCTTC. It encodes CASSWRDGNYGYTF.

The gene calls are TRBV5-1 and TRBJ2-3; the D gene is possibly TRBD2 (6 bases). Deletions cut 2 bases from V and 6 bases from J, with 13 bases between. The CDR3 has 14 amino acids. The germline CDR1 and CDR2 sequences are SGHRS and YFSETQ. The CDR3 sequence is CASSLVKEGDTQYF. The CDR3 coding sequence is TGCGCCAGCAGCTTAGTGAAGGAGGGGGATACGCAGTATTTT.

This chain links TRBV10-3 with TRBJ2-2; 8 bases fit TRBD2. Per germline, CDR1 ENHRY and CDR2 SYGVKD. The CDR3 has 17 residues. The V segment lost 4 bases and the J segment 1 base; nucleotides outside the gene matches: 8. CDR3 sequence (DNA): TGTGCCATCAGTGCTATTAGCGGGGCCTTGAACACCGGGGAGCTGTTTTTT. This gives the protein CAISAISGALNTGELFF.

V and J are TRBV2 and TRBJ2-5; either TRBD1 or TRBD2 may fit D (5 bases each). The CDR3 spans 14 residues. The V end was cut by 0 bases, the J end by 4 bases, with 9 bases between. Looked up from germline, CDR1 is SNHLY and CDR2 is FYNNEI. CDR3 sequence (DNA): TGTGCCAGCAGTGAAGCGTCGGGGCTAGAGACCCAGTACTTC. It yields the protein CASSEASGLETQYF.